Included here is one TCR beta chain sequence, with context. This entry belongs to a study of blood T cells in healthy people across ages. In the study overall: About one barcoded beta molecule per two T cells was the capture yield of template switching.

Next came a second PCR, run for about 6 to 11 cycles, which used a sample-barcoded 5' primer along with a J-beta primer mix. TCRdb re-called the 5' RACE reads with MiXCR, one entry per CDR3 protein. The sample records approximately 780,000 distinct CDR3 sequences, 25% to 30% being singletons. CDR3 length equals 15 residues. CDR1 and CDR2 from the germline V gene are KGHDR and SFDVKD. These same records also appear under a second study, on T cells of mothers and their children.

Sequences were obtained from blood. The sequence was collected from a boy aged 10-17 years in good health. The chain joins TRBV24-1 to TRBJ2-5; 8 bases line up with TRBD1. The J call may be incorrect, as the DNA end agrees better with TRBJ2-1. The CDR3 bases are TGTGCCACCAGTGCCAAAGGGACAGGAAACAATGAGCAGTTCTTC. This sequence encodes CATSAKGTGNNEQFF.